Listed here are 5 T cell receptor beta chains from one sample, sequenced in a study of blood T cell repertoires in COVID-19. Method: immunoSEQ multiplex PCR; TCRdb's copy keeps in-frame clones and lacks some. Among roughly 45,000 clones, approximately 87% were seen once, and the ten largest hold roughly an eighth. Sample: peripheral blood. The source of these receptors is a human donor in a cohort sampled during active COVID-19.

The rearrangement links TRBV5-1 to TRBJ1-1; 8 bases agree with TRBD1. In germline, CDR1 is SGHRS, CDR2 YFSETQ. The CDR3 loop spans 13 amino acids. J lost 3 bases, V lost 4 bases, and 2 bases had no gene match. This chain's CDR3 is CASSAQGDTEAFF. The CDR3 DNA reads TGCGCCAGCAGCGCACAGGGGGACACTGAAGCTTTCTTT.

This clone was seen only once. The chain links TRBV5-1 to TRBJ2-1; TRBD1 is a possible D gene (6 bases). The CDR3 contains 15 residues. Germline V CDR1 and CDR2: SGHRS, YFSETQ. The V end was cut by 0 bases, the J end by 2 bases, with 9 bases between. The CDR3 nucleotides read TGCGCCAGCAGCTTGGTAGGGGGACCCTACAATGAGCAGTTCTTC. It is translated as CASSLVGGPYNEQFF.

The rearrangement uses TRBV6-1 and TRBJ2-5; D gene unclear. V shed 2 bases and J shed 5 bases, with 6 bases lying between them. The CDR3 contains 12 residues. Germline CDR1 is MNHNS and CDR2 is SASEGT. CDR3 coding DNA: TGTGCCAGCAGTGAATTTCGGGAGACCCAGTACTTC. As protein: CASSEFRETQYF.

The chain uses TRBV12-3 or TRBV12-4 and TRBJ2-7; D is uncertain. There are 13 residues in the CDR3. V lost 3 bases and J 3 bases, leaving 9 bases between the germline ends. The CDR3 protein is CASSFRSYYEQYF. The CDR3 DNA reads as TGTGCCAGCAGTTTTCGGTCTTACTACGAGCAGTACTTC.

The CDR3 bases are TGTGCCAGTAGTAGCCTCCTGAGGGGGATCCCTGAAGCTTTCTTT. Its protein product is CASSSLLRGIPEAFF. This chain connects TRBV19 to TRBJ1-1; D may be TRBD1 (6 bases). The germline CDR1 and CDR2 sequences are LNHDA and SQIVND (reference sequence). Trimming stripped 4 bases from V and 6 bases from J, with 18 bases between. The CDR3 consists of 15 residues.